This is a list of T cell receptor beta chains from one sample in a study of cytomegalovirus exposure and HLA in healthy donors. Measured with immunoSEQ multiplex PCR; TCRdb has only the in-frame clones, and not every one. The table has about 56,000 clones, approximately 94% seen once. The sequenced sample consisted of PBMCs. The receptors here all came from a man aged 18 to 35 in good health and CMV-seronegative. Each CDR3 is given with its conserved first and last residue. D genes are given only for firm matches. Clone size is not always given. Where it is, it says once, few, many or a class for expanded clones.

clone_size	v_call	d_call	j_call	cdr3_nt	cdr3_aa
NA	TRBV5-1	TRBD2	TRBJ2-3	TGCGCCAGCAGCGTGACTAGCGATACGCAGTATTTT	CASSVTSDTQYF
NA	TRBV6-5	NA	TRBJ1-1	TGTGCCAGCAAGGCCGGGAAAACCGGCACTGAAGCTTTCTTT	CASKAGKTGTEAFF
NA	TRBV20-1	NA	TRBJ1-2	TGCAGTGCTCCTATCTATGGCTACACCTTC	CSAPIYGYTF
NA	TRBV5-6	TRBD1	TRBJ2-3	TGTGCCAGCAGCTTCCCAGGGGGCAGAGATACGCAGTATTTT	CASSFPGGRDTQYF
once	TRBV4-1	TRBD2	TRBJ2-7	TGCGCCAGCAGCCAAGACCCCAGACTAGCGGGGACTGGTTACGAGCAGTACTTC	CASSQDPRLAGTGYEQYF
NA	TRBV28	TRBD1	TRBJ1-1	TGTGCCAGCAGTTCGCCGGGACAGCTGCTTCACACTGAAGCTTTCTTT	CASSSPGQLLHTEAFF
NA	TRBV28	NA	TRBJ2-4	TGTGCCAGCAGTCCCGAGGGTCTAGCCGTGAGAGCCAAAAACATTCAGTACTTC	CASSPEGLAVRAKNIQYF
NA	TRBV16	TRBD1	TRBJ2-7	TGTGCCAGCAGCCGTATTTTTCCGGGGACAGGGAGCGACGAGCAGTACTTC	CASSRIFPGTGSDEQYF
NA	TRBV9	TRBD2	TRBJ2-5	TGTGCCAGCAGCGTGTCGGGACTAGCAGCGCAAGAGACCCAGTACTTC	CASSVSGLAAQETQYF
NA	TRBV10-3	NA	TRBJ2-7	TGTGCCATCAGTGAGCCGGGTATTATGGGCGAGCAGTACTTC	CAISEPGIMGEQYF
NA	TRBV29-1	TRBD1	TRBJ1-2	TGCAGCGTTGTCAGGGGGGATGGCTACACCTTC	CSVVRGDGYTF
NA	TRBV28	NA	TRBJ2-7	TGTGCCAGCAGCGACCAAATAGGACAGAACACCTACGAGCAGTACTTC	CASSDQIGQNTYEQYF
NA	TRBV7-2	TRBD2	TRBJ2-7	TGTGCCAGCAGCTTAGCCCTTGTCTCTAGCGGGAGTAGCTACGAGCAGTACTTC	CASSLALVSSGSSYEQYF
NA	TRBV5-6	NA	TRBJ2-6	TGTGCCAGCAGCTTTCAGGTCAGGGCGCTAGCTGGGGCCAACGTCCTGACTTTC	CASSFQVRALAGANVLTF
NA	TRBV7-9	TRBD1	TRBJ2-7	TGTGCCAGCAGCCCCCGGACAGGCCAAACTTACGAGCAGTACTTC	CASSPRTGQTYEQYF
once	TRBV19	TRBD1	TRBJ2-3	TGTGCCAGTAGTATCAGAACAGGGGATTCAGATACGCAGTATTTT	CASSIRTGDSDTQYF